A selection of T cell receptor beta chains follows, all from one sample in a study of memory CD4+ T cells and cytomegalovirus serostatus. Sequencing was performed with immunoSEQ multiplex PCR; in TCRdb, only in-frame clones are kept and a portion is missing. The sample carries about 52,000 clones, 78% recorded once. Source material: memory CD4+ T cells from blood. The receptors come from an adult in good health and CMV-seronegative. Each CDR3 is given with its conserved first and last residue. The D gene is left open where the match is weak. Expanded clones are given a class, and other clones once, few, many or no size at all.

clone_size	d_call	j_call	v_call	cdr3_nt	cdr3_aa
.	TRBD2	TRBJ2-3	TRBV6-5	TGTGCCAGCAGACTCGGGGGGTTATACACAGATACGCAGTATTTT	CASRLGGLYTDTQYF
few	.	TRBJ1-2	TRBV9	TGTGCCAGCGGCGGGGGGGGAACATTCGAAAGGTATGGAGTAGGTGTCTATGGCTACACCTTC	CASGGGGTFERYGVGVYGYTF
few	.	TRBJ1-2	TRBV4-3	TGCGCCAGCAGCCAAGATAGCGGTGTTTGGGGGGGCTCAGTATTCTATGGCTACACCTTC	CASSQDSGVWGGSVFYGYTF
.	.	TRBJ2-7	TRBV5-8	TGTGCCAGCAGCGACGGGGGCGCGTCTTCCTACGAGCAGTACTTC	CASSDGGASSYEQYF
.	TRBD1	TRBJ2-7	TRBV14	TGTGCCAGCAGCCTAGGACAGGGTGACGAGCAGTACTTC	CASSLGQGDEQYF
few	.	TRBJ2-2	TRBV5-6	TGTGCCAGCAGCCAAAGCGCGACCGAACTCACCGGGGAGCTGTTTTTT	CASSQSATELTGELFF
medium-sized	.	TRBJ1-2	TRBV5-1	TGCGCCAGCAGCTTGGGAGGTATCGGGGCCCGCGGCTACACCTTC	CASSLGGIGARGYTF
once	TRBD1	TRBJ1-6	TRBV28	TGTGCCAGCAGCTCCGGGACAGGGAATTCACCCCTCCACTTT	CASSSGTGNSPLHF
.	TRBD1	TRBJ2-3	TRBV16	TGTGCCAGCACACCTAAACAGGGGTACACAGATACGCAGTATTTT	CASTPKQGYTDTQYF
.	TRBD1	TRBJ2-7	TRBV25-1	TGTGCCAGCAGTGAAGGGCCAGGGGGCAAATACGAGCAGTACTTC	CASSEGPGGKYEQYF
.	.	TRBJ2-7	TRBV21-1	TGTGCCAGCAGCGCACGTCCCGGGACAGGGGCGCCCAGCTCCTACGAGCAGTACTTC	CASSARPGTGAPSSYEQYF
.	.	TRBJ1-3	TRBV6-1	TGTGCCAGCAGTGAACTCGAAAGGGTGTGGACTGGAAACACCATATATTTT	CASSELERVWTGNTIYF
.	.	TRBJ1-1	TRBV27	TGTGCCAGCAGCCAACGAAGGAACACTGAAGCTTTCTTT	CASSQRRNTEAFF
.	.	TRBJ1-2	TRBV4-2	TGTGCCAGCAGCCAAGATGGTGGACGAGGCGGCTACACCTTC	CASSQDGGRGGYTF
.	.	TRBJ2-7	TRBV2	TGTGCCAGCAGTGAACGGGGTGGGGGATACGAGCAGTACTTC	CASSERGGGYEQYF
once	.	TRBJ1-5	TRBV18	TGTGCCAGCTCACCAACGACCGTCGGCACCCAGCATTTT	CASSPTTVGTQHF
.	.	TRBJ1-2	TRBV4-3	TGCGCCAGCAGCCAAACGACGGGCTATGGCTACACCTTC	CASSQTTGYGYTF
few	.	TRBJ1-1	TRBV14	TGTGCCAGCAGCCAAGTGCTCCCTGAAGCTTTCTTT	CASSQVLPEAFF
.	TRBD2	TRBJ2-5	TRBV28	TGTGCCAGCAGCCTTTTGTGGGCCCGGACTAGCGGGGGCCAAGAGACCCAGTACTTC	CASSLLWARTSGGQETQYF